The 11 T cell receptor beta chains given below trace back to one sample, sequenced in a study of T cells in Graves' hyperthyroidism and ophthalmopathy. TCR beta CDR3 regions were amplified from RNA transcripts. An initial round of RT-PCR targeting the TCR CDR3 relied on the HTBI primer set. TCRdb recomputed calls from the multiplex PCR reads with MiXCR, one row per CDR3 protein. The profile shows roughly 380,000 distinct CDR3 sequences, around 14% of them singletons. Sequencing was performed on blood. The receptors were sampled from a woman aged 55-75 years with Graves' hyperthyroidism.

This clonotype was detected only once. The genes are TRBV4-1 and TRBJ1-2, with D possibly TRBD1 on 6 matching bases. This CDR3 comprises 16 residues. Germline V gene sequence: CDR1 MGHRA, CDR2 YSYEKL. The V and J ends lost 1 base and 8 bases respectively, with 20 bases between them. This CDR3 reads CASSQARDRRAIGYTF. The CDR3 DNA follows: TGCGCCAGCAGCCAAGCACGCGACAGGAGGGCTATCGGCTACACCTTC.

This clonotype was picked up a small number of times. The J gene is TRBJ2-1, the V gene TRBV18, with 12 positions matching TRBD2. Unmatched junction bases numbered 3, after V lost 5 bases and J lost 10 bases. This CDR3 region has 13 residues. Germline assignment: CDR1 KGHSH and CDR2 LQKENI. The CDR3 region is CASSSGTSGEQFF. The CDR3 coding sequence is TGTGCCAGCTCAAGCGGGACTAGCGGGGAGCAGTTCTTC.

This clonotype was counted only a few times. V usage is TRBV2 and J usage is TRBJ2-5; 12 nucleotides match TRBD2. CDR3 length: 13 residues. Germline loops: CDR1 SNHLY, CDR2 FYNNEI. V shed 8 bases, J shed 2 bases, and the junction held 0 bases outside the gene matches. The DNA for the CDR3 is TGTGCCAGCGGACTAGCGGGGCAAGAGACCCAGTACTTC. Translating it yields CASGLAGQETQYF.

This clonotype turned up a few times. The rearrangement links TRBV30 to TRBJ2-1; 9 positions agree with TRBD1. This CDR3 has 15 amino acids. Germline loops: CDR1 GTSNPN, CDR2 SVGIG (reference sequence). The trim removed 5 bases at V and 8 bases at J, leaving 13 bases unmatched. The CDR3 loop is CAWVRGGQGGDEQFF. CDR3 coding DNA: TGTGCCTGGGTTCGAGGGGGACAGGGTGGTGATGAGCAGTTCTTC.

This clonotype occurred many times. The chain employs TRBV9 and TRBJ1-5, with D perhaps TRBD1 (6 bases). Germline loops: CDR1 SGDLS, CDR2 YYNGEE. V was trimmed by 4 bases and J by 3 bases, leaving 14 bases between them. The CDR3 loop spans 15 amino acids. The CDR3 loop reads CASSRDAGANQPQHF. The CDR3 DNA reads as TGTGCCAGCAGCCGTGATGCAGGGGCCAATCAGCCCCAGCATTTT.

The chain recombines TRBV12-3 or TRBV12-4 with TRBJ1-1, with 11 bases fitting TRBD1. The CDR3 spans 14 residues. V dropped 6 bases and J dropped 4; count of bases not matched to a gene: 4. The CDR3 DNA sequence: TGTGCCAGCAGCGGGACAGGGGGAGGCACTGAAGCTTTCTTT. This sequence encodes CASSGTGGGTEAFF.

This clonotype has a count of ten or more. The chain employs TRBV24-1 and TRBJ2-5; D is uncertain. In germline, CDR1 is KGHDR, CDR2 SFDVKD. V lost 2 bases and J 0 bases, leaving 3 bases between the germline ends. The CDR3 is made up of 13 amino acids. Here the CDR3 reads CATSDSNQETQYF. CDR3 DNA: TGTGCCACCAGTGATTCGAACCAAGAGACCCAGTACTTC.

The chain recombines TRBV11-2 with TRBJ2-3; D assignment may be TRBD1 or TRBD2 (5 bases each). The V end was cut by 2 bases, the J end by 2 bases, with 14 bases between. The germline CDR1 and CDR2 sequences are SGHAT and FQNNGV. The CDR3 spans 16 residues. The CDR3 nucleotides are TGTGCCAGCAGCTTATCGGGGCTTGCCCTCACAGATACGCAGTATTTT. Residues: CASSLSGLALTDTQYF.

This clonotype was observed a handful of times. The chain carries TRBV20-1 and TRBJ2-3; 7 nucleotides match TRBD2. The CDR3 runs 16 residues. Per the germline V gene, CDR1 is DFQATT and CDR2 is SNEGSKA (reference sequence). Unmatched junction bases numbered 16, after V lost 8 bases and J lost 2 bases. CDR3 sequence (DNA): TGCAGTACGTTGAGAGGAACTAGCGCTGACACAGATACGCAGTATTTT. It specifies CSTLRGTSADTDTQYF.

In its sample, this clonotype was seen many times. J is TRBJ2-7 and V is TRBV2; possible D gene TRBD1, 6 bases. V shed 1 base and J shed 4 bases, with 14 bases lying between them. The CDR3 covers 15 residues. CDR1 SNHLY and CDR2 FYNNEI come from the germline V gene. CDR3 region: CASSEVSRGGYEQYF. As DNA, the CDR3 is TGTGCCAGCAGTGAAGTAAGCAGGGGCGGTTACGAGCAGTACTTC.

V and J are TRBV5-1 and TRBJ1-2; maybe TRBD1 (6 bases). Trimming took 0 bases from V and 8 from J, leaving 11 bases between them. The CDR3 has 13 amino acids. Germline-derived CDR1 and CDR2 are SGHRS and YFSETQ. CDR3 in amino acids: CASSLGTERGYTF. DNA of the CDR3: TGCGCCAGCAGCTTGGGGACAGAAAGGGGCTACACCTTC.